One and the same sample provided the 29 T cell receptor beta chains below, sequenced in a study of blood T cells in healthy people across ages. Alongside a J-beta primer mix, a sample-barcoded 5' primer served in a second PCR lasting about 7 to 11 cycles. In TCRdb, the 5' RACE reads were re-called with MiXCR into one record per CDR3 protein. The sample consists of about 680,000 distinct CDR3 sequences, over 45% of them appearing once. Sequencing was done on a sample of blood. The receptors were sampled from a woman in her fifties or sixties in good health.

This clonotype came up many times. V usage is TRBV29-1 and J usage is TRBJ1-2; 8 bases map to TRBD1. The trim removed 6 bases at V and 7 bases at J, leaving 10 bases unmatched. This CDR3 comprises 13 residues. Germline V CDR1 and CDR2: SQVTM, ANQGSEA. The CDR3 region has the DNA TGCAGCGTAGAGCCGCAGGGGGCCGGTGGCTACACCTTC. Translation gives CSVEPQGAGGYTF.

V usage is TRBV28 and J usage is TRBJ2-5; possibly TRBD1 for D (6 bases). CDR3 size: 13 residues. Between the trimmed V and J ends, which lost 3 bases and 6 bases, there was a span of 11 bases. From germline, CDR1 is MDHEN and CDR2 SYDVKM. The CDR3 spells CASSFTGLQTQYF. The CDR3 coding sequence is TGTGCCAGCAGTTTCACAGGGCTGCAGACCCAGTACTTC.

The chain joins TRBV20-1 to TRBJ2-6; D not resolved. This CDR3 is 15 amino acids long. Trimming took off 5 bases at V and 0 bases at J, with 11 bases between the two ends. CDR1 is DFQATT, CDR2 SNEGSKA, per germline (reference sequence). CDR3 bases: TGCAGTGCTCCGTTCCAGTTCTCTGGGGCCAACGTCCTGACTTTC. Protein product: CSAPFQFSGANVLTF.

This clonotype was observed a few times. CDR3 coding DNA: TGTGCCAGCAGGGGGACTAGCGGGAGTATGATTGGCAATGAGCAGTTCTTC. It is translated as CASRGTSGSMIGNEQFF. The V gene is TRBV6-1, the J gene TRBJ2-1, with 14 bases identical to TRBD2. The CDR3 is made up of 17 amino acids. Germline CDR1 MNHNS, CDR2 SASEGT. J lost 6 bases, V lost 6 bases, and 10 bases had no gene match.

The J gene is TRBJ1-5, the V gene TRBV28; D might be TRBD1 (5 bases). V was pared by 5 bases and J by 0 bases, with 8 bases between. In germline, CDR1 is MDHEN, CDR2 SYDVKM. The CDR3 is 14 amino acids. The CDR3, as DNA: TGTGCCAGCAGTAGACAGTATAGCAATCAGCCCCAGCATTTT. It encodes CASSRQYSNQPQHF.

This clonotype showed up just a few times. The chain joins TRBV2 to TRBJ2-7; D not certain. There are 14 residues in the CDR3. Germline CDR1 is SNHLY and CDR2 is FYNNEI. V lost 7 bases and J 3 bases, leaving 16 bases between the germline ends. For the CDR3, the DNA is TGTGCCAGCATTACGGCTCGAGAGGTCTACGAGCAGTACTTC. The encoded protein is CASITAREVYEQYF.

V and J are TRBV6-2 or TRBV6-3 and TRBJ1-1, with TRBD1 identical over 7 bases. Trimming took 8 bases from V and 4 from J; bases not matched to a gene: 10. The CDR3 extends over 14 amino acids. Germline CDR1 reads MNHEY; CDR2 reads SVGEGT. CDR3 coding DNA: TGTGCCAGCGGGGGGACAGTCATGAGCACTGAAGCTTTCTTT. Amino acids: CASGGTVMSTEAFF.

The chain combines TRBV7-7 with TRBJ2-3; 7 bases agree with TRBD2. J was trimmed by 6 bases and V by 3 bases; bases with no gene match: 9. CDR1 is SSHAT and CDR2 is FNYEAQ in the germline V gene (reference sequence). CDR3 length equals 15 residues. CDR3 sequence (DNA): TGTGCCAGCAGCTTGGGCGGGGAGGGTATTGATACGCAGTATTTT. Its protein product is CASSLGGEGIDTQYF.

A single count supports this clonotype. J is TRBJ2-3 and V is TRBV28; TRBD2 aligns across 8 bases. The CDR3 is 15 amino acids. V lost 2 bases to trimming and J lost 5 bases; unmatched junction nucleotides: 6. Per the germline V gene, CDR1 is MDHEN and CDR2 is SYDVKM. CDR3 nucleotide sequence: TGTGCCAGCAGTTTACCCAGCGGGGGAGGAGATACGCAGTATTTT. This translates into CASSLPSGGGDTQYF. The whole variable domain, remainder taken from reference TRBV28 and TRBJ2-3, is DVKVTQSSRYLVKRTGEKVFLECVQDMDHENMFWYRQDPGLGLRLIYFSYDVKMKEKGDIPEGYSVSREKKERFSLILESASTNQTSMYLCASSLPSGGGDTQYFGPGTRLTVL.

This clonotype was recorded a few times. The J gene is TRBJ2-1, the V gene TRBV20-1, with D possibly matching TRBD2 (6 bases). This CDR3 spans 11 amino acids. Germline CDR1 reads DFQATT; CDR2 reads SNEGSKA (reference sequence). For the CDR3, the DNA is TGCCGTGGGGGGTTGTACAATGAGCAGTTCTTC. It codes for CRGGLYNEQFF.

J is TRBJ2-1 and V is TRBV15; D might be TRBD2 (5 bases). Germline V gives CDR1 LNHNV, CDR2 YYDKDF (reference sequence). V gave up 3 bases and J gave up 7 bases, with 19 bases separating them. This CDR3 has 16 residues. The CDR3 spells CATSSYQADPGNEQFF. CDR3 sequence (DNA): TGTGCCACCAGCAGTTACCAGGCAGATCCGGGGAATGAGCAGTTCTTC.

At least ten counts were recorded for this clonotype. The chain recombines TRBV29-1 with TRBJ2-5, with 7 bases identical to TRBD1. CDR1 and CDR2 (germline): SQVTM, ANQGSEA. The CDR3 spans 16 residues. V dropped 0 bases and J dropped 5; count of bases not matched to a gene: 12. The CDR3 DNA is TGCAGCGTTGAAGATCCCCACAGGGGAGTGCGGGAGACCCAGTACTTC. Protein sequence: CSVEDPHRGVRETQYF.

V usage is TRBV5-1 and J usage is TRBJ2-7; 7 bases map to TRBD2. J gave up 1 base and V 2 bases, and 9 bases lay outside the gene matches. The germline V gene encodes CDR1 SGHRS and CDR2 YFSETQ. The CDR3 totals 16 residues. The CDR3 loop reads CASSFASTGGSYEQYF. The CDR3 nucleotides read TGCGCCAGCAGCTTTGCTTCGACGGGAGGTTCCTACGAGCAGTACTTC.

V usage is TRBV6-2 or TRBV6-3 and J usage is TRBJ2-1, with 11 bases lining up with TRBD2. Looked up from germline, CDR1 is MNHEY and CDR2 is SVGEGT. The CDR3 is 15 amino acids. Unmatched junction bases numbered 5, after V lost 2 bases and J lost 8 bases. Written as DNA, the CDR3 is TGTGCCAGCAGTTACGGTAGCGGGAGGGCCGATGAGCAGTTCTTC. The encoded protein is CASSYGSGRADEQFF.

The rearrangement uses TRBV7-9 and TRBJ2-7; 11 bases align to TRBD2. Matching the DNA end better, TRBJ2-1 makes the J call doubtful. The CDR3 sequence is 15 residues long. The germline gives CDR1 SEHNR, CDR2 FQNEAQ (reference sequence). The CDR3 sequence is CASSDRGLADNEQFF. The CDR3 DNA reads as TGTGCCAGCAGCGATAGGGGACTAGCGGACAATGAGCAGTTCTTC.

This chain connects TRBV20-1 to TRBJ1-2; TRBD1 might be the D (5 bases). Germline CDR1 and CDR2: DFQATT and SNEGSKA (reference sequence). Trimming removed 4 bases from V and 8 bases from J, with 20 bases in between. The CDR3 has 14 amino acids. The CDR3 is CSAKCGTLSVGYTF. The CDR3 DNA follows: TGCAGTGCTAAGTGCGGGACTTTGAGTGTGGGCTACACCTTC.

In regard to this clonotype: A much bigger clone sits one base away, suggesting this may be a read error. The chain couples TRBV7-2 to TRBJ2-4, with D possibly matching TRBD2 (7 bases). Looked up from germline, CDR1 is SGHTA and CDR2 is FQGNSA. CDR3 length equals 15 residues. The CDR3 loop is CASSQDGGAGDIRYF. DNA for the CDR3: TGTGCCAGCAGCCAGGATGGGGGGGCAGGCGACATTCGGTACTTC.

This clonotype occurred a few times. This chain joins TRBV18 and TRBJ1-2, with 7 positions matching TRBD1. The CDR3 contains 16 residues. Germline V CDR1 and CDR2: KGHSH, LQKENI. Trimming at V came to 5 bases and at J to 6 bases, leaving 15 bases not matched to a gene. CDR3 sequence (DNA): TGTGCCAGCTCATTTCGGGACAGCCGCGAGGGAAATGGCTACACCTTC. Translation gives CASSFRDSREGNGYTF.

The genes are TRBV18 and TRBJ2-1; 13 nucleotides match TRBD2. Germline trimming cut 8 bases from V and 7 bases from J; bases unmatched to any gene: 8. CDR1 is KGHSH, CDR2 LQKENI, per germline. There are 15 residues in the CDR3. The CDR3 is CASPAPGLAGNEQFF. CDR3 sequence (DNA): TGTGCCAGCCCCGCGCCGGGACTAGCGGGAAATGAGCAGTTCTTC.

The chain employs TRBV20-1 and TRBJ2-7; TRBD1 might be the D (6 bases). Germline-derived CDR1 and CDR2 are DFQATT and SNEGSKA (reference sequence). The CDR3 consists of 13 residues. Trimming pared 6 bases from V and 7 bases from J, leaving 19 bases between. This chain's CDR3 is CSATRDTYNEQYF. The CDR3 bases are TGCAGTGCCACCCGGGACACCTACAATGAGCAGTACTTC.

This clonotype has only one observation. The CDR3 protein is CASSFIGIDTQYF. The CDR3 DNA reads as TGTGCCAGCAGCTTCATTGGCATAGATACGCAGTATTTT. This chain links TRBV7-9 with TRBJ2-3; D is unresolved. Germline CDR1 and CDR2: SEHNR and FQNEAQ (reference sequence). The CDR3 contains 13 residues. The ends were cut back, 3 bases at V and 5 bases at J, with 9 bases in the middle.

This clonotype occurred a few times. The V gene is TRBV5-1, the J gene TRBJ2-3; 10 bases match TRBD2. The CDR3 has 15 residues. Germline assignment: CDR1 SGHRS and CDR2 YFSETQ. The ends lost 4 bases at V and 3 bases at J; junction bases unmatched: 5. CDR3 sequence: CASSESGRVTDTQYF. CDR3 sequence (DNA): TGCGCCAGCAGCGAGAGCGGGAGGGTTACAGATACGCAGTATTTT.

The chain employs TRBV20-1 and TRBJ2-7; D is ambiguous. In germline, CDR1 is DFQATT, CDR2 SNEGSKA (reference sequence). The length of the CDR3 is 14 residues. DNA for the CDR3: TGCAGCGCGAAATCCCGAAGCTATCCCTACGAGCAGTACTTC. Translated, it gives CSAKSRSYPYEQYF.

In its sample, this clonotype was seen once. The J gene is TRBJ1-5, the V gene TRBV4-3, with a tentative D call TRBD1 (5 bases). Germline V gives CDR1 LGHNA, CDR2 YSLEER. The CDR3 has 16 amino acids. Trimming took off 0 bases at V and 6 bases at J, with 15 bases between the two ends. The CDR3 loop is CASSQDFGAHGQPQHF. In DNA form, the CDR3 reads TGCGCCAGCAGCCAAGATTTTGGGGCGCACGGTCAGCCCCAGCATTTT.

This clonotype was observed many times. This chain connects TRBV20-1 to TRBJ2-1, with 10 bases aligning to TRBD2. Unmatched junction bases numbered 12, after V lost 0 bases and J lost 4 bases. The germline V gene has CDR1 DFQATT and CDR2 SNEGSKA (reference sequence). The CDR3 covers 18 residues. The CDR3 DNA is TGCAGTGCTAGAGATTACGGGCGGATGACTAGCGGGTACAATGAGCAGTTCTTC. Encoded protein: CSARDYGRMTSGYNEQFF.

The rearrangement joins TRBV18 to TRBJ2-3; no clear D gene. The germline V gene has CDR1 KGHSH and CDR2 LQKENI. With 3 bases removed from V and 6 bases from J, the gap between germline ends came to 10 bases. This CDR3 has 13 amino acids. The CDR3 sequence: CASSPRSRDTQYF. Written as DNA, the CDR3 is TGTGCCAGCTCACCCCGATCGAGGGATACGCAGTATTTT.

V is TRBV27 and J is TRBJ2-1, with no clear D. Germline V lookup: CDR1 MNHEY, CDR2 SMNVEV (reference sequence). V was clipped by 0 bases and J by 0 bases, with 6 bases between them. This CDR3 spans 15 amino acids. The CDR3 nucleotides read TGTGCCAGCAGTTTATCAGGGCTCTCCTACAATGAGCAGTTCTTC. Its protein is CASSLSGLSYNEQFF.

The chain carries TRBV3-1 and TRBJ1-1; D gene ambiguous. With 1 base removed from V and 4 bases from J, the gap between germline ends came to 10 bases. There are 14 residues in the CDR3. Germline V CDR1 and CDR2: LGHDT, YNNKEL (reference sequence). CDR3 sequence reads: CASSQGRQTTEAFF. The DNA of the CDR3 is TGTGCCAGCAGCCAAGGACGTCAGACCACTGAAGCTTTCTTT.

V usage is TRBV6-5 and J usage is TRBJ2-5; 15 bases line up with TRBD2. V dropped 4 bases and J dropped 0; count of bases not matched to a gene: 6. Per germline, CDR1 MNHEY and CDR2 SVGAGI. The CDR3 sequence is 18 residues long. DNA of the CDR3: TGTGCCAGCAGTTCCGGGACTAGCGGGAGGCCCCACCAAGAGACCCAGTACTTC. Its translation: CASSSGTSGRPHQETQYF.